A selection of T cell receptor beta chains follows, all from one sample in a study of T cell changes during pregnancy in multiple sclerosis. Assay used: immunoSEQ multiplex PCR; TCRdb lists only in-frame clones, some missing. The sample records around 12,000 clones, around 86% being singletons. Material: CD8+ T cells from peripheral blood mononuclear cells, obtained in the second trimester of pregnancy. These receptors were collected from a female donor in good health, enrolled as a control in a pregnancy study. CDR3s include the opening cysteine and the closing phenylalanine or tryptophan. Part of the rows lack a size; the others show once, few, many or a class for expanded clones.

TRBJ2-1 | . | TRBV7-9 | CASSLVRQTAYNEQFF
TRBJ1-6 | . | TRBV5-1 | CASSLSSGPLHF
TRBJ1-3 | . | TRBV6-5 | CASSSDSNSGNTIYF
TRBJ2-1 | . | TRBV6-4 | CASSDGAGGNNEQFF
TRBJ2-1 | . | TRBV5-6 | CASSLVGLASYNEQFF
TRBJ2-3 | . | TRBV19 | CASSTGQGQTDTQYF
TRBJ1-2 | . | TRBV29-1 | CSVEDNLDRGYGYTF
TRBJ2-7 | once | TRBV9 | CASSGTSGGAPYEQYF
TRBJ1-2 | . | TRBV29-1 | CSVKAPEGANYGYTF
TRBJ2-5 | . | TRBV19 | CASSIERSQETQYF
TRBJ1-5 | . | TRBV6-4 | CASSESPGGQPQHF
TRBJ1-1 | . | TRBV27 | CASSFSGMNTEAFF
TRBJ2-7 | . | TRBV15 | CATSRDDRVSEQYF
TRBJ1-2 | once | TRBV9 | CASSVASYGYTF
TRBJ1-2 | once | TRBV30 | CAWTFGTGVNYGYTF
TRBJ2-5 | medium-sized | TRBV5-1 | CASSLGDSAQETQYF
TRBJ2-3 | . | TRBV19 | CASSTYDTGVTDTQYF
TRBJ2-7 | once | TRBV27 | CASSSGGGGHEQYF
TRBJ2-2 | . | TRBV4-1 | CASSQVQGLNTGELFF
TRBJ2-3 | . | TRBV6-4 | CASSAQGQLDTQYF
TRBJ2-7 | . | TRBV15 | CATSGIGTAYEQYF
TRBJ2-3 | . | TRBV10-1 | CASSDTSVSTDTQYF
TRBJ2-3 | . | TRBV7-9 | CASTSNPTDTQYF